A single sample gave rise to the 18 T cell receptor beta chains below, sequenced in a study of CD8 T cells in Susac syndrome. The RNA input was roughly 0.5 to 1 ug, and it was reverse transcribed with random hexamers. TCRdb reprocessed the immunoSEQ multiplex PCR reads via MiXCR and lists one record per CDR3 protein. The sample shows 250,000 to 350,000 distinct CDR3 sequences, about 88% of them seen only once. The specimen sequenced was CD8+ T cells from PBMCs. The source is a human donor with multiple sclerosis.

This clonotype was recorded a few times. CDR3 DNA: TGTGCCAGCAGTGGTCCTGTGGGGGGCCACGAGCAGTACTTC. Translation: CASSGPVGGHEQYF. The chain employs TRBV28 and TRBJ2-7; D may match TRBD1 or TRBD2 (6 bases each). The CDR3 is 14 residues long. The germline V gene has CDR1 MDHEN and CDR2 SYDVKM. V was trimmed by 5 bases and J by 5 bases, leaving 16 bases between them.

CDR3 nucleotide sequence: TGTGCCATCTTCGGGACTAGCGGGGTTAACACCGGGGAGCTGTTTTTT. Translating it yields CAIFGTSGVNTGELFF. This sequence joins TRBV10-3 and TRBJ2-2; 13 bases line up with TRBD2. The ends lost 8 bases at V and 2 bases at J; junction bases unmatched: 5. Per germline, CDR1 ENHRY and CDR2 SYGVKD. This CDR3 comprises 16 residues.

The V and J genes are TRBV4-1 and TRBJ2-7; D uncertain. Trimming stripped 0 bases from V and 3 bases from J, with 15 bases between. The CDR3 has 16 residues. Per germline, CDR1 MGHRA and CDR2 YSYEKL. CDR3 residues: CASSQEPSQSGYEQYF. The CDR3 coding sequence is TGCGCCAGCAGCCAAGAACCTAGTCAAAGTGGCTACGAGCAGTACTTC.

The chain links TRBV27 to TRBJ2-1, with D possibly being TRBD2 (6 bases). This CDR3 has 14 residues. Germline lookup yields CDR1 MNHEY and CDR2 SMNVEV (reference sequence). V lost 4 bases, J lost 3 bases, and 10 bases lay in between. CDR3 nucleotide sequence: TGTGCCAGCAGTTCCTTAGCGGTCTACAATGAGCAGTTCTTC. It is translated as CASSSLAVYNEQFF.

This clonotype was recorded a few times. The chain links TRBV6-1 to TRBJ1-4; D might be TRBD1 (5 bases). The V gene lost 6 bases and the J gene lost 8 bases, with 19 bases spanning the gap. Germline CDR1 is MNHNS and CDR2 is SASEGT. The CDR3 covers 15 residues. CDR3: CASSPSAGTSEKLFF. Written as DNA, the CDR3 is TGTGCCAGCAGCCCCTCGGCAGGGACCAGCGAAAAACTGTTTTTT.

This rearrangement joins TRBV6-2 or TRBV6-3 to TRBJ2-2, with TRBD1 matching 7 bases. This CDR3 has 16 amino acids. Germline CDR1 MNHEY, CDR2 SVGEGT. V shed 6 bases, J shed 6 bases, and the junction held 13 bases outside the gene matches. The chain's CDR3 is CASRPKGARIPGELFF. CDR3 nucleotide sequence: TGTGCCAGCAGGCCAAAGGGGGCGCGAATCCCCGGGGAGCTGTTTTTT.

The V gene is TRBV9, the J gene TRBJ2-1, with 7 bases that match TRBD1. V dropped 1 base and J dropped 4; count of bases not matched to a gene: 5. The CDR3 covers 15 residues. The germline V gene encodes CDR1 SGDLS and CDR2 YYNGEE. The CDR3 here is CASSVQGEQYNEQFF. CDR3 in DNA: TGTGCCAGCAGCGTACAGGGGGAACAATACAATGAGCAGTTCTTC.

The chain uses TRBV28 and TRBJ1-2, with D possibly matching TRBD1 (6 bases). V was clipped by 3 bases and J by 8 bases, with 19 bases between them. The CDR3 has 15 residues. CDR1 and CDR2 (germline): MDHEN, SYDVKM. For the CDR3, the DNA is TGTGCCAGCAGTTTCGCCGCCACGGAGGGGGAAGGCTACACCTTC. Residues: CASSFAATEGEGYTF.

This sequence joins TRBV7-9 and TRBJ2-1, with TRBD1 matching over 7 bases. Germline V lookup: CDR1 SEHNR, CDR2 FQNEAQ (reference sequence). The J segment lost 7 bases and the V segment lost 5 bases, leaving 14 bases of the junction unmatched. The CDR3 runs 16 residues. DNA of the CDR3: TGTGCCAGCAGCCCAGGAGGACAGGTTCCAGGGAATGAGCAGTTCTTC. Translating it yields CASSPGGQVPGNEQFF. The full variable domain, rest sourced from reference TRBV7-9 and TRBJ2-1, is DTGVSQNPRHKITKRGQNVTFRCDPISEHNRLYWYRQTLGQGPEFLTYFQNEAQLEKSRLLSDRFSAERPKGSFSTLEIQRTEQGDSAMYLCASSPGGQVPGNEQFFGPGTRLTVL.

This chain joins TRBV27 and TRBJ1-6; D possibly corresponds to TRBD1 (5 bases). CDR1 and CDR2 (germline): MNHEY, SMNVEV (reference sequence). V lost 6 bases to trimming and J lost 8 bases, with 11 bases between them. The CDR3 is 13 amino acids. CDR3 nucleotides: TGTGCCAGCAGGGGAAGAGGGGATTCACCCCTCCACTTT. Amino acids: CASRGRGDSPLHF.

In this sample, this clonotype turned up once. The chain employs TRBV12-3 or TRBV12-4 and TRBJ2-7; TRBD2 is a possible D gene (5 bases). The CDR3 runs to 13 residues. V was cut by 7 bases and J by 3 bases, with 13 bases left in between. The CDR3 region has the DNA TGTGCCAGCACCGTGACTGGACTCTACGAGCAGTACTTC. Translating it yields CASTVTGLYEQYF.

As regards this clonotype: The missing conserved phenylalanine or tryptophan at the end of this CDR3 makes a read error likely. The gene calls are TRBV3-1 and TRBJ2-1, with 10 bases identical to TRBD2. The V gene end was trimmed by 4 bases and the J gene end by 8 bases; junction bases not matched to a gene: 8. Germline values: CDR1 LGHDT, CDR2 YNNKEL (reference sequence). CDR3 size: 15 residues. The CDR3, as DNA: TGTGCCAGCAGCCCTTCTAGCGGGAGTGTCGATGAGCAGTTCTCC. Translated: CASSPSSGSVDEQFS.

The chain is built from TRBV9 and TRBJ2-1; 10 bases line up with TRBD2. V dropped 5 bases and J dropped 9; count of bases not matched to a gene: 11. The CDR3 consists of 15 residues. The germline gives CDR1 SGDLS, CDR2 YYNGEE. CDR3 sequence reads: CASSESSGRTREQFF. CDR3 sequence (DNA): TGTGCCAGCAGTGAATCTAGCGGGAGAACTCGTGAGCAGTTCTTC.

The sample holds a few counts of this clonotype. The chain couples TRBV7-9 to TRBJ1-2; TRBD1 might be the D (5 bases). V shed 3 bases and J shed 7 bases, with 6 bases lying between them. The CDR3 covers 11 residues. Per the germline V gene, CDR1 is SEHNR and CDR2 is FQNEAQ (reference sequence). The CDR3 is CASSLGGGYTF. CDR3 nucleotide sequence: TGTGCCAGCAGCTTGGGGGGTGGCTACACCTTC.

The rearrangement joins TRBV12-3 or TRBV12-4 to TRBJ2-5, with TRBD2 as a possible D gene (5 bases). Trimming cost V 2 bases and J 2 bases, with 9 bases left between them. The CDR3 sequence is 14 residues long. This chain's CDR3 is CASSLSRTQETQYF. CDR3 nucleotides: TGTGCCAGCAGTTTATCTAGGACTCAAGAGACCCAGTACTTC.

The gene calls are TRBV28 and TRBJ1-4; D is unresolved. Germline CDR1 and CDR2: MDHEN and SYDVKM. The V end was cut by 5 bases, the J end by 0 bases, with 13 bases between. The CDR3 extends over 16 amino acids. The CDR3 reads CASSSFPGATNEKLFF. For the CDR3, the DNA is TGTGCCAGCAGTAGCTTCCCAGGTGCAACTAATGAAAAACTGTTTTTT.

The CDR3 region is CASSFLLGSGRGETQYF. The CDR3 DNA follows: TGTGCCAGCAGTTTCCTGCTGGGTTCGGGCAGGGGAGAGACCCAGTACTTC. This sequence joins TRBV28 and TRBJ2-5, with a tentative D call TRBD1 (6 bases). Deletions cut 3 bases from V and 4 bases from J, with 21 bases between. The CDR3 consists of 17 residues. Germline CDR1 is MDHEN and CDR2 is SYDVKM. Full variable domain (remainder filled in from reference TRBV28 and TRBJ2-5): DVKVTQSSRYLVKRTGEKVFLECVQDMDHENMFWYRQDPGLGLRLIYFSYDVKMKEKGDIPEGYSVSREKKERFSLILESASTNQTSMYLCASSFLLGSGRGETQYFGPGTRLLVL.

The gene calls are TRBV20-1 and TRBJ2-3; 7 bases match TRBD2. This CDR3 region has 16 residues. Germline assignment: CDR1 DFQATT and CDR2 SNEGSKA (reference sequence). V trimming: 5 bases; J trimming: 2 bases; junction bases outside the gene matches: 13. The CDR3 loop reads CSAATLTSRYTDTQYF. In DNA, the CDR3 is TGCAGTGCTGCAACCTTGACTAGCAGATACACAGATACGCAGTATTTT.